This T cell receptor (beta chain) was profiled in a study of T-cell memory formation after mild COVID-19 (dated by TCRdb to the early 2020s). For the wider study: TCR sequence clusters from the two donors were found to be largely donor specific. T-cell clones expanding and contracting after mild COVID-19 in a couple of donors were tracked by longitudinal TCRalpha and TCRbeta repertoire sequencing. Two young, previously healthy adult volunteers made up the cohort, one male and one female. Results and caveats for the whole study, not just this receptor: Some responding clones were detected in pre-infection memory, which suggested that pre-existing cross-reactive memory T cells had joined the SARS-CoV-2 response. SARS-CoV-2 specificity of the second-wave clones peaking on day 37 was not confirmed. The study included only a couple of mild cases, and larger cohorts that include severe cases with pre-infection samples were judged to be necessary. Balanced CD4/CD8 phenotypes were observed for clones contracting from day 15 to 85, whereas a bias towards CD4+ was observed for a second wave of clones expanding from day 15 to 37. Contracting CD4+ clones were found mainly in CM and EM memory subsets, while CD8+ clones were enriched in EMRA.

From the cysteine through the phenylalanine, the CDR3 covers 15 amino acids. Solely the CDR3 DNA is kept, with 45 bases framed from the first base. Relative to germline, V is 2 bases shorter and J is 2 bases shorter, with 10 bases between their ends. The CDR1 and CDR2 encoded by the germline V gene are SGHTA and FQGTGA. Points on this clonotype: There is no known antigen for this receptor. It has no much larger one-base neighbor in the sample; base qualities were not kept.

Ficoll-Paque density gradient centrifugation was used to isolate PBMCs. Sequencing was carried out with an Illumina NovaSeq 6000. TCRalpha and TCRbeta cDNA libraries were built by 5'RACE with constant-segment primers, adding sample barcodes and unique molecular identifiers. RNA was extracted from every sample with Trizol reagent. The libraries were amplified in two PCR steps, and the second step added a second sample barcode and Illumina TruSeq adapters. The libraries were sequenced on an Illumina NovaSeq using 2 x 150 bp paired-end reads. The published analysis was carried out like this. The reads were demultiplexed and collapsed into UMI-guided consensus sequences using migec v1.2.7. Using mixcr v2.1.11, UMI consensuses were aligned to TRA and TRB V and J templates and then assembled into clonotypes. Expanded or contracted clonotypes were those called significant by both edgeR and NoisET, with noise models trained on biological replicates. edgeR calls used a false discovery rate-adjusted p below 0.01 and a log2 fold-change threshold of 1. As an exploratory analysis of dynamics, max-normalized trajectories of the 1000 most abundant clonotypes were examined by PCA with hierarchical clustering. The CD4 or CD8 phenotype of responding clones was assigned using the separately sequenced CD4+ and CD8+ repertoires. TCRdb applied fastp at Q25 and MiXCR to the public reads, then kept only in-frame beta chains. Each entry is one CDR3 protein sequence, shown with its most common DNA and genes. Here the V and J calls rest on TCRdb's processing, not on the authors' analysis. The sample includes a few hundred thousand distinct CDR3 sequences, with roughly a fifth observed a single time. Together, the top ten hold around a fifth of the sample.

Recombination connected TRBV7-3 to TRBJ2-1, with TRBD1 as a weak D call on 5 bases. The TCR originated in a man between 18 and 29 years old who had mild COVID-19 (a few samples of this study predate the infection). The sample titles of this study are shuffled in the database, so cell type and time point are left out; the donor was told from shared clones. Sequencing was performed on PBMCs or a T cell subset sorted from them (not recorded which). The bases read TGTGCCAGCAGCTTATCAGGGCACACCTACAATGAGCAGTTCTTC. This is translated as CASSLSGHTYNEQFF.